Below are 23 T cell receptor beta chains sequenced from a single sample in a study of siplizumab effects on memory and regulatory T cells. Clones were read by immunoSEQ multiplex PCR, and TCRdb kept only the in-frame ones, dropping some. Of 90,000 to 130,000 clones in the sample, around 90% were seen once. Sequencing was carried out using CD4+ T cells sorted from blood. These receptors all stem from a human donor in good health.

Written as DNA, the CDR3 is TGTGCCAGCAGCTCCGGCGAGCGAAGCAATCAGCCCCAGCATTTT. This gives the protein CASSSGERSNQPQHF. The rearrangement joins TRBV5-8 to TRBJ1-5; no clear D gene. The CDR3 has 15 amino acids. Germline V lookup: CDR1 SGHTS, CDR2 YDEGEE. Trimming shortened V by 3 bases and J by 1 base, and 11 bases separated the two germline ends. Drawing the rest from reference TRBV5-8 and TRBJ1-5, the complete variable domain is EAGVTQSPTHLIKTRGQQATLRCSPISGHTSVYWYQQALGLGLQFLLWYDEGEERNRGNFPPRFSGRQFPNYSSELNVNALELEDSALYLCASSSGERSNQPQHFGDGTRLSIL.

The chain uses TRBV5-4 and TRBJ2-7; D might be TRBD2 (6 bases). The V end lost 3 bases, the J end lost 2 bases, and 18 bases lay between the germline ends. CDR3 size: 16 residues. CDR1 SGHNT and CDR2 YYREEE come from the germline V gene (reference sequence). For the CDR3, the DNA is TGTGCCAGCAGCTCTTCGGCCGGGAGTAGGGCCTACGAGCAGTACTTC. Amino acids: CASSSSAGSRAYEQYF.

The V gene is TRBV23-1, the J gene TRBJ2-7; the D gene is possibly TRBD2 (5 bases). TRBV23-1 is an ORF, and what it does is uncertain. The CDR3 extends over 16 amino acids. Deletions cut 8 bases from V and 0 bases from J, with 20 bases between. CDR3 loop: CASPTQFPGNSYEQYF. The CDR3 DNA follows: TGCGCCAGCCCGACCCAATTCCCCGGGAACTCCTACGAGCAGTACTTC.

The CDR3, as DNA: TGTGCCAGCAGCTTACCCTCCGGTTACACTGAAGCTTTCTTT. Translated, it gives CASSLPSGYTEAFF. The genes are TRBV6-1 and TRBJ1-1; D not certain. The CDR3 consists of 14 residues. Trimming pared 6 bases from V and 3 bases from J, leaving 14 bases between. The germline gives CDR1 MNHNS, CDR2 SASEGT.

This clone was seen just once. V is TRBV11-3 and J is TRBJ2-1; TRBD2 matches at 7 bases. This CDR3 comprises 16 residues. Germline values: CDR1 SGHNT, CDR2 YENEEA. J gave up 3 bases and V 4 bases, and 9 bases lay outside the gene matches. The CDR3 reads CASSSTSGIHYNEQFF. CDR3 DNA: TGTGCCAGCAGCTCCACCAGCGGGATTCACTACAATGAGCAGTTCTTC.

The J gene is TRBJ2-7, the V gene TRBV19, with 7 bases lining up with TRBD1. The trim removed 5 bases at V and 3 bases at J, leaving 13 bases unmatched. The CDR3 runs to 16 residues. CDR1 and CDR2 from the germline V gene are LNHDA and SQIVND (reference sequence). The CDR3 spells CASSLGAGTVLYEQYF. Written as DNA, the CDR3 is TGTGCCAGTAGTTTAGGCGCCGGGACAGTCCTCTACGAGCAGTACTTC.

The CDR3 DNA is TGTGCCAGCAGCTTAACGATGCCGGGCGAGGCTTTCTTT. Translation: CASSLTMPGEAFF. V and J are TRBV7-3 and TRBJ1-1; no clear D. The V end was cut by 0 bases, the J end by 11 bases, with 13 bases between. CDR3 size: 13 residues. Germline V gene data show CDR1 as SGHTA and CDR2 as FQGTGA.

This clone has a handful of counts. CDR3 loop: CASSLRLGGRGNTIYF. The CDR3 DNA is TGCGCCAGCAGCTTGCGCCTTGGGGGTCGGGGAAACACCATATATTTT. The chain employs TRBV5-1 and TRBJ1-3; weak D call: TRBD1 (5 bases). Per the germline V gene, CDR1 is SGHRS and CDR2 is YFSETQ. The CDR3 is 16 residues long. With 1 base removed from V and 4 bases from J, the gap between germline ends came to 15 bases.

This chain links TRBV21-1 with TRBJ1-4. TRBV21-1 is annotated as a pseudogene. The CDR3 is 15 residues long. The CDR3 sequence: CASSAPGGGAEKLFF. CDR3 DNA sequence: TGTGCCAGCAGCGCCCCGGGTGGTGGTGCAGAAAAACTGTTTTTT.

This sequence joins TRBV5-4 and TRBJ2-3; 7 bases fit TRBD1. V shed 4 bases, J shed 1 base, and the junction held 6 bases outside the gene matches. Germline loops: CDR1 SGHNT, CDR2 YYREEE (reference sequence). The CDR3 is 15 residues long. The CDR3, as DNA: TGTGCCAGCAGCCTCCTCGGACAGGGCACAGATACGCAGTATTTT. Translating gives CASSLLGQGTDTQYF.

The genes are TRBV19 and TRBJ2-3; TRBD2 is a possible D gene (5 bases). The CDR3 runs to 13 residues. The V gene's germline CDR1 is LNHDA and CDR2 SQIVND (reference sequence). For the CDR3, the DNA is TGTGCATCAGTTGGGAGAAATGGGGATACGCAGTATTTT. It codes for CASVGRNGDTQYF.

The chain links TRBV6-5 to TRBJ2-1; possibly TRBD2 for D (5 bases). V was cut by 8 bases and J by 4 bases, with 18 bases left in between. In germline, CDR1 is MNHEY, CDR2 SVGAGI. This CDR3 spans 15 amino acids. CDR3 amino acids: CASSSAGDTYNEQFF. CDR3 DNA: TGTGCCAGCTCTTCGGCGGGCGACACATACAATGAGCAGTTCTTC.

The chain uses TRBV5-1 and TRBJ2-7; the D is unclear. The CDR3 sequence is 13 residues long. Germline lookup yields CDR1 SGHRS and CDR2 YFSETQ. The ends were cut back, 0 bases at V and 3 bases at J, with 7 bases in the middle. CDR3 sequence reads: CASSLDRRYEQYF. The DNA for the CDR3 is TGCGCCAGCAGCTTGGACAGACGCTACGAGCAGTACTTC.

The DNA for the CDR3 is TGTGCCAGTAGTCCGCGGACTAGCGGGAGGCCTAACAATGAGCAGTTCTTC. This sequence encodes CASSPRTSGRPNNEQFF. This chain uses TRBV19 with TRBJ2-1; 14 bases map to TRBD2. Unmatched junction bases numbered 8, after V lost 5 bases and J lost 5 bases. Germline V lookup: CDR1 LNHDA, CDR2 SQIVND (reference sequence). This CDR3 is 17 amino acids long.

The genes are TRBV10-3 and TRBJ2-1; TRBD2 matches at 12 bases. J gave up 8 bases and V 6 bases, and 5 bases lay outside the gene matches. CDR1 is ENHRY and CDR2 is SYGVKD in the germline V gene. This CDR3 has 14 amino acids. CDR3 in amino acids: CAISLTSGSDEQFF. CDR3 in DNA: TGTGCCATCAGCCTGACTAGCGGGAGTGATGAGCAGTTCTTC.

The rearrangement joins TRBV5-1 to TRBJ1-3; the D is unclear. The CDR3 sequence is 14 residues long. V was trimmed by 0 bases and J by 0 bases, leaving 4 bases between them. Germline V lookup: CDR1 SGHRS, CDR2 YFSETQ. CDR3 DNA sequence: TGCGCCAGCAGCTTGGGTCCCTCTGGAAACACCATATATTTT. Its protein product is CASSLGPSGNTIYF.

The chain joins TRBV2 to TRBJ2-3; a weak D match, TRBD2 (5 bases). Per germline, CDR1 SNHLY and CDR2 FYNNEI. The CDR3 length is 13 residues. Between the trimmed V and J ends, which lost 5 bases and 3 bases, there was a span of 9 bases. CDR3 bases: TGTGCCAGCAGTTCGGGGATAACAGATACGCAGTATTTT. It yields the protein CASSSGITDTQYF.

The chain is built from TRBV9 and TRBJ2-2, with 7 bases matching TRBD1. V lost 6 bases and J lost 0; bases outside the gene matches: 2. The CDR3 totals 14 residues. The V gene's germline CDR1 is SGDLS and CDR2 YYNGEE. The chain's CDR3 is CASTGTANTGELFF. CDR3 DNA: TGTGCCAGCACCGGGACAGCGAACACCGGGGAGCTGTTTTTT.

The rearrangement joins TRBV2 to TRBJ2-3; 7 nucleotides align to TRBD2. V lost 9 bases to trimming and J lost 1 base; unmatched junction nucleotides: 7. Germline CDR1 and CDR2: SNHLY and FYNNEI. The CDR3 consists of 14 residues. The CDR3 DNA follows: TGTGCCAGTCGCGGGAGAATTGGCACAGATACGCAGTATTTT. Its translation: CASRGRIGTDTQYF.

This sequence joins TRBV7-2 and TRBJ1-3, with 9 bases aligning to TRBD1. Germline lookup yields CDR1 SGHTA and CDR2 FQGNSA. The CDR3 contains 15 residues. V trimming: 1 base; J trimming: 4 bases; junction bases outside the gene matches: 2. CDR3 nucleotide sequence: TGTGCCAGCAGCTTAGACAGGGGGCCCGGAAACACCATATATTTT. It translates to CASSLDRGPGNTIYF.

This clone was observed once. V gene TRBV7-6 combines with J gene TRBJ1-3; tentatively, D is TRBD1 (6 bases). This CDR3 is 17 amino acids long. The germline V gene encodes CDR1 SGHVS and CDR2 FNYEAQ. V was cut by 5 bases and J by 5 bases, with 22 bases left in between. Here the CDR3 reads CASSPDGGGSWRNTIYF. For the CDR3, the DNA is TGTGCCAGCAGCCCCGATGGGGGGGGCAGTTGGAGAAACACCATATATTTT.

The J gene is TRBJ2-3, the V gene TRBV4-1; 10 positions agree with TRBD2. The CDR3 extends over 16 amino acids. The J segment lost 9 bases and the V segment lost 4 bases, leaving 13 bases of the junction unmatched. Germline loops: CDR1 MGHRA, CDR2 YSYEKL. The CDR3 reads CASSRQSGGAYETQYF. The CDR3 DNA follows: TGCGCCAGCAGCCGACAAAGCGGGGGGGCCTATGAGACGCAGTATTTT.

The V and J genes are TRBV27 and TRBJ2-7; D possibly corresponds to TRBD1 (5 bases). Germline V gene lookup returns CDR1 MNHEY and CDR2 SMNVEV (reference sequence). Trimming left V 6 bases short and J 2 bases short, with 17 bases between. There are 15 residues in the CDR3. The CDR3 spells CASRIPGPGPYEQYF. The CDR3 coding sequence is TGTGCCAGCAGGATCCCAGGGCCCGGCCCCTACGAGCAGTACTTC.